The 31 T cell receptor beta chains given below trace back to one sample, sequenced in a study of shared clonotypes between healthy human individuals. The protocol was immunoSEQ multiplex PCR, while the TCRdb copy is restricted to in-frame clones and leaves out a portion. The table records roughly 590,000 clones, nearly 97% of them present only once. Naive CD8 populations comprised CD45RO-negative cells positively selected for CCR7, excluding terminally differentiated effector memory CD45RA+ cells. Sequencing input: naive CD8+ T cells sorted from blood. Receptor source: a woman aged 25-40 years in good health.

The CDR3 nucleotides are TGCGCCAGCAGTCCTGGGCGGGGAGCCAACGTCCTGACTTTC. Translated, it gives CASSPGRGANVLTF. The chain carries TRBV10-1 and TRBJ2-6, with D perhaps matching TRBD2 (6 bases). The CDR3 covers 14 residues. The V end lost 5 bases, the J end lost 7 bases, and 12 bases lay between the germline ends. Germline V gene sequence: CDR1 WNHNN, CDR2 SYGVQD (reference sequence).

The chain employs TRBV27 and TRBJ1-6; D gene ambiguous. V lost 6 bases and J lost 4, with 4 bases in between. The CDR3 runs to 12 residues. Germline CDR1 is MNHEY and CDR2 is SMNVEV (reference sequence). The chain's CDR3 is CASSFYNSPLHF. The CDR3 DNA reads TGTGCCAGCAGCTTTTATAATTCACCCCTCCACTTT.

The rearrangement links TRBV10-3 to TRBJ1-1; D is unresolved. V was clipped by 8 bases and J by 0 bases, with 19 bases between them. This CDR3 is built from 16 residues. Germline assignment: CDR1 ENHRY and CDR2 SYGVKD. In DNA, the CDR3 is TGTGCCATCGCATTAGTGGGTATTTTCATGAACACTGAAGCTTTCTTT. As protein: CAIALVGIFMNTEAFF.

The chain links TRBV19 to TRBJ2-7; a possible D gene is TRBD2 (6 bases). V lost 1 base, J lost 6 bases, and 7 bases lay in between. CDR1 LNHDA and CDR2 SQIVND come from the germline V gene (reference sequence). This CDR3 has 12 amino acids. The CDR3 loop reads CASSIGSGEQYF. In nucleotides, the CDR3 is TGTGCCAGTAGTATAGGTAGCGGCGAGCAGTACTTC.

This chain joins TRBV28 and TRBJ2-7, with D unresolved. In germline, CDR1 is MDHEN, CDR2 SYDVKM. The CDR3 length is 14 residues. Trimming pared 6 bases from V and 7 bases from J, leaving 19 bases between. The CDR3 loop reads CASSFPGAGKEQYF. DNA of the CDR3: TGTGCCAGCAGCTTCCCGGGTGCAGGAAAAGAGCAGTACTTC.

The chain links TRBV2 to TRBJ1-2; D is uncertain. From germline, CDR1 is SNHLY and CDR2 FYNNEI. This CDR3 comprises 14 residues. Trimming removed 6 bases from V and 3 bases from J, with 14 bases in between. The CDR3: CASRADGDHYGYTF. DNA of the CDR3: TGTGCCAGCAGAGCGGACGGTGACCACTATGGCTACACCTTC.

The chain uses TRBV19 and TRBJ2-1; D call uncertain. CDR3 length equals 15 residues. V was cut by 5 bases and J by 0 bases, with 11 bases left in between. In germline, CDR1 is LNHDA, CDR2 SQIVND (reference sequence). The CDR3 protein is CASSYDADSYNEQFF. The CDR3 DNA is TGTGCCAGTAGTTACGATGCGGACTCCTACAATGAGCAGTTCTTC.

The rearrangement uses TRBV4-2 and TRBJ2-7; 9 bases line up with TRBD1. Germline lookup yields CDR1 LGHNA and CDR2 YNFKEQ. V lost 1 base to trimming and J lost 3 bases; unmatched junction nucleotides: 4. The CDR3 is made up of 15 amino acids. In nucleotides, the CDR3 is TGTGCCAGCAGCCAAGTGGGGGACAGGGACTACGAGCAGTACTTC. This encodes CASSQVGDRDYEQYF.

The chain recombines TRBV9 with TRBJ2-7, with 8 bases that match TRBD1. Germline CDR1 SGDLS, CDR2 YYNGEE. Trimming cost V 4 bases and J 2 bases; bases outside gene matches: 11. This CDR3 comprises 16 residues. CDR3 DNA: TGTGCCAGCAGCTCATCTACAGGGGGGAGGCCCTACGAGCAGTACTTC. It specifies CASSSSTGGRPYEQYF.

The rearrangement joins TRBV29-1 to TRBJ2-3, with TRBD1 as a possible D gene (6 bases). The CDR3 loop spans 14 amino acids. V lost 5 bases and J lost 0, with 12 bases in between. CDR1 SQVTM and CDR2 ANQGSEA come from the germline V gene. CDR3 sequence reads: CSVTDRSSTDTQYF. CDR3 nucleotide sequence: TGCAGCGTTACAGACAGGTCGAGCACAGATACGCAGTATTTT.

This chain uses TRBV5-1 with TRBJ2-5, with D possibly being TRBD1 (6 bases). Trimming took 6 bases from V and 5 from J, leaving 20 bases between them. This CDR3 is built from 15 residues. Germline CDR1 reads SGHRS; CDR2 reads YFSETQ. CDR3 sequence (DNA): TGCGCCAGCACCAACAGGGAACCCCCCGAGGAGACCCAGTACTTC. Translation: CASTNREPPEETQYF.

CDR3 region: CASSADTTGEGEQYF. In DNA, the CDR3 is TGTGCCAGCAGTGCCGATACCACGGGGGAGGGCGAGCAGTACTTC. The chain employs TRBV27 and TRBJ2-7; TRBD2 agrees at 7 bases. This CDR3 contains 15 residues. The V gene's germline CDR1 is MNHEY and CDR2 SMNVEV (reference sequence). The trim removed 5 bases at V and 6 bases at J, leaving 13 bases unmatched.

The rearrangement links TRBV5-4 to TRBJ1-2; D may be TRBD1 (5 bases). Trimming left V 5 bases short and J 2 bases short, with 10 bases between. CDR1 is SGHNT, CDR2 YYREEE, per germline (reference sequence). The CDR3 is 13 amino acids. Here the CDR3 DNA reads TGTGCCAGCAGAACAGGCCTAAACTATGGCTACACCTTC. The encoded protein is CASRTGLNYGYTF.

The chain couples TRBV30 to TRBJ1-1, with 7 bases that match TRBD1. The CDR3 totals 13 residues. Germline V lookup: CDR1 GTSNPN, CDR2 SVGIG (reference sequence). V was pared by 3 bases and J by 1 base, with 2 bases of the junction left unmatched. CDR3 coding DNA: TGTGCCTGGAGCAGACAGGGGAACACTGAAGCTTTCTTT. It yields the protein CAWSRQGNTEAFF.

The chain couples TRBV30 to TRBJ2-3; 11 nucleotides match TRBD2. The CDR3 length is 14 residues. V lost 3 bases, J lost 3 bases, and 2 bases stayed unmatched. CDR1 is GTSNPN and CDR2 is SVGIG in the germline V gene (reference sequence). In nucleotides, the CDR3 is TGTGCCTGGAGGCTAGCGGGGGGTACAGATACGCAGTATTTT. Its translation: CAWRLAGGTDTQYF.

This clone was recorded a few times. Other DNA sequences in the sample encode the same CDR3. V and J are TRBV2 and TRBJ1-5; no firm D call. V lost 3 bases and J 0 bases, leaving 6 bases between the germline ends. The CDR3 is 14 amino acids. Per germline, CDR1 SNHLY and CDR2 FYNNEI. The CDR3 DNA is TGTGCCAGCAGTGAGGTCTATAGCAATCAGCCCCAGCATTTT. Its protein product is CASSEVYSNQPQHF.

The chain recombines TRBV13 with TRBJ1-1; 7 bases are a match to TRBD1. The CDR3 loop spans 15 amino acids. Germline trimming cut 5 bases from V and 1 base from J; bases unmatched to any gene: 7. Germline lookup yields CDR1 PRHDT and CDR2 FYEKMQ (reference sequence). The CDR3 loop is CASSDVRDRNTEAFF. CDR3 nucleotide sequence: TGTGCCAGCAGCGACGTCCGGGACAGGAACACTGAAGCTTTCTTT.

The V and J genes are TRBV7-9 and TRBJ2-2, with a possible D match to TRBD2 (6 bases). The CDR3 is 15 amino acids. The germline V gene encodes CDR1 SEHNR and CDR2 FQNEAQ (reference sequence). V lost 1 base to trimming and J lost 1 base, with 7 bases between them. The CDR3: CASSLVAENTGELFF. The CDR3 DNA reads as TGTGCCAGCAGCTTAGTAGCGGAGAACACCGGGGAGCTGTTTTTT. The full variable domain, rest sourced from reference TRBV7-9 and TRBJ2-2, is DTGVSQNPRHKITKRGQNVTFRCDPISEHNRLYWYRQTLGQGPEFLTYFQNEAQLEKSRLLSDRFSAERPKGSFSTLEIQRTEQGDSAMYLCASSLVAENTGELFFGEGSRLTVL.

The chain couples TRBV13 to TRBJ1-3, with D uncertain. The CDR3 runs 17 residues. In germline, CDR1 is PRHDT, CDR2 FYEKMQ (reference sequence). The ends were cut back, 0 bases at V and 3 bases at J, with 15 bases in the middle. CDR3 in DNA: TGTGCCAGCAGCTTAGGGGACGGCTACAACTATGGAAACACCATATATTTT. The encoded protein is CASSLGDGYNYGNTIYF.

Here the CDR3 DNA reads TGTGCCAGCAGCCCACCCGGGACAGACAATTACGAGCAGTACTTC. Its translation is CASSPPGTDNYEQYF. V gene TRBV28 combines with J gene TRBJ2-7; 7 bases fit TRBD1. Trimming took 6 bases from V and 4 from J; bases not matched to a gene: 12. CDR3 length: 15 amino acids. The germline gives CDR1 MDHEN, CDR2 SYDVKM.

J is TRBJ2-7 and V is TRBV2; 9 bases line up with TRBD1. The CDR3 runs 15 residues. V gave up 11 bases and J gave up 0 bases; unmatched junction bases: 11. Germline V gene sequence: CDR1 SNHLY, CDR2 FYNNEI. The CDR3 protein is CAGDSGQGSSYEQYF. In DNA form, the CDR3 reads TGTGCCGGGGATTCAGGACAGGGGAGCTCCTACGAGCAGTACTTC.

The chain is built from TRBV9 and TRBJ2-1, with D possibly being TRBD2 (6 bases). The CDR3 has 16 amino acids. Germline CDR1 is SGDLS and CDR2 is YYNGEE. V lost 3 bases, J lost 1 base, and 14 bases lay in between. The CDR3 sequence is CASSGLSGPSYNEQFF. CDR3 nucleotide sequence: TGTGCCAGCAGCGGACTTAGCGGACCTTCCTACAATGAGCAGTTCTTC.

The chain employs TRBV27 and TRBJ2-7; D gene unclear. The CDR3 has 15 residues. Germline values: CDR1 MNHEY, CDR2 SMNVEV (reference sequence). The ends were cut back, 2 bases at V and 0 bases at J, with 11 bases in the middle. The CDR3 DNA reads TGTGCCAGCAGTTTAATAGCTCATAGCTCCTACGAGCAGTACTTC. This encodes CASSLIAHSSYEQYF.

This clone was picked up a small number of times. The chain employs TRBV27 and TRBJ1-2; no definite D call. CDR1 and CDR2 (germline): MNHEY, SMNVEV (reference sequence). The V and J ends lost 5 bases and 8 bases respectively, with 12 bases between them. This CDR3 spans 12 amino acids. The CDR3 DNA follows: TGTGCCAGCAGTCCCGGGCCGAGCGGCTACACCTTC. Encoded protein: CASSPGPSGYTF.

The rearrangement links TRBV5-6 to TRBJ2-7; D gene ambiguous. The V and J ends lost 2 bases and 2 bases respectively, with 8 bases between them. The CDR3 has 13 residues. The germline gives CDR1 SGHDT, CDR2 YYEEEE. The CDR3 DNA reads as TGTGCCAGCAGCTTCGACAACGCCTACGAGCAGTACTTC. Its protein is CASSFDNAYEQYF. Full variable domain (missing parts from reference TRBV5-6 and TRBJ2-7): DAGVTQSPTHLIKTRGQQVTLRCSPKSGHDTVSWYQQALGQGPQFIFQYYEEEERQRGNFPDRFSGHQFPNYSSELNVNALLLGDSALYLCASSFDNAYEQYFGPGTRLTVT.

The CDR3 DNA follows: TGCGCCAGCAGCCAAGTGGGGCTAAAAAGCAATCAGCCCCAGCATTTT. Protein product: CASSQVGLKSNQPQHF. The V call is TRBV4-1, the J call TRBJ1-5; possible D gene TRBD1, 5 bases. This CDR3 region has 16 residues. The V gene lost 1 base and the J gene lost 1 base, with 11 bases spanning the gap. Germline V gene data show CDR1 as MGHRA and CDR2 as YSYEKL.

The chain employs TRBV6-5 and TRBJ2-3; TRBD2 might be the D (6 bases). V shed 0 bases and J shed 0 bases, with 7 bases lying between them. There are 15 residues in the CDR3. Germline V gene lookup returns CDR1 MNHEY and CDR2 SVGAGI. The CDR3 coding sequence is TGTGCCAGCAGTTACTCGGCGGGGAGCACAGATACGCAGTATTTT. Protein: CASSYSAGSTDTQYF.

The chain is built from TRBV5-4 and TRBJ2-1; a possible D gene is TRBD2 (6 bases). Germline loops: CDR1 SGHNT, CDR2 YYREEE (reference sequence). V was pared by 3 bases and J by 3 bases, with 10 bases between. CDR3 length equals 14 residues. The CDR3 bases are TGTGCCAGCAGCTCGGGACTTAACTACAATGAGCAGTTCTTC. It codes for CASSSGLNYNEQFF.

V usage is TRBV13 and J usage is TRBJ1-1, with D possibly being TRBD1 (6 bases). Germline V gives CDR1 PRHDT, CDR2 FYEKMQ (reference sequence). The CDR3 has 15 residues. The ends were cut back, 5 bases at V and 4 bases at J, with 17 bases in the middle. The CDR3 sequence: CASSLLGGGGTEAFF. CDR3 nucleotide sequence: TGTGCCAGCAGCCTATTGGGGGGCGGGGGCACTGAAGCTTTCTTT. Full variable domain (outside the CDR3, taken from reference TRBV13 and TRBJ1-1): AAGVIQSPRHLIKEKRETATLKCYPIPRHDTVYWYQQGPGQDPQFLISFYEKMQSDKGSIPDRFSAQQFSDYHSELNMSSLELGDSALYFCASSLLGGGGTEAFFGQGTRLTVV.

V gene TRBV29-1 combines with J gene TRBJ2-7, with D tentatively TRBD1 (5 bases). This CDR3 has 13 amino acids. Germline loops: CDR1 SQVTM, CDR2 ANQGSEA. V was trimmed by 4 bases and J by 8 bases, leaving 18 bases between them. CDR3 loop: CSVAQGSQAQQYF. The CDR3 coding sequence is TGCAGCGTTGCTCAGGGCAGCCAAGCACAGCAGTACTTC.

V usage is TRBV19 and J usage is TRBJ2-1; TRBD2 agrees at 8 bases. The CDR3 spans 15 residues. V shed 6 bases, J shed 8 bases, and the junction held 12 bases outside the gene matches. Per the germline V gene, CDR1 is LNHDA and CDR2 is SQIVND (reference sequence). Here the CDR3 reads CASSETRTSLDEQFF. CDR3 in DNA: TGTGCCAGTAGCGAAACGAGGACTAGCCTCGATGAGCAGTTCTTC.